This TCR beta chain was documented in a study of T cells in women clearing cervical HPV infection. For this clone: The CDR3 end is not reached by the read, which stops 3 residues before it; the germline J gene fills it in.

The CDR3 contains 18 residues. Germline loops: CDR1 SGHRS, CDR2 YFSETQ. The V end lost 2 bases, the J end lost 1 base, and 21 bases lay between the germline ends. Using immunoSEQ multiplex PCR, the repertoire was profiled, and TCRdb retains in-frame clones only, with some absent. This sample's table has some 16,000 clones. The sequence came from a woman between 18 and 75 years old with a cervical HPV16 infection that either progressed to CIN3+ or cleared (not recorded which). V usage is TRBV5-1 and J usage is TRBJ1-2, with D possibly matching TRBD1 (5 bases). The sequenced sample consisted of blood buffy coat. The part of the CDR3 DNA that was read is TGCGCCAGCAGCTTTGTTGTGGGCCGGGGGGGGAGTAACTATGGC. Translation gives CASSFVVGRGGSNYG. The entire CDR3 protein reads CASSFVVGRGGSNYGYTF.